What follows describes a single T cell receptor beta chain. Given a much more abundant clone one base away, this may be a read error. Construction of the TCR beta libraries employed iRepertoire HTBI primers in conjunction with Arm-PCR of CDR3 regions. TCRdb re-derived calls from the multiplex PCR reads in MiXCR, one entry per CDR3 protein. The sample lists 530,000 or so distinct CDR3 sequences, roughly a sixth occurring once. The CDR3 runs to 15 residues. CDR1 is MNHEY and CDR2 is SVGAGI in the germline V gene. Sample time point: newly diagnosed GD, antithyroid drugs for less than 3 months. Extracted PBMC RNA gave rise to the TCR library. The data derive from a study of regulatory T cells in long-lasting Graves disease. These data are also associated with another study on T cells in Graves' hyperthyroidism and ophthalmopathy. That work contributes: In the blood, most expanded thyroid clonotypes above 0.001 appeared as well.

The V gene is TRBV6-5, the J gene TRBJ2-3, with TRBD2 matching over 12 bases. This receptor was obtained from a man between 18 and 29 years old with Graves disease. Material: peripheral blood mononuclear cells (PBMCs), obtained at new diagnosis, from a patient treated with antithyroid drugs. The CDR3 nucleotides are TGTGCCTGCAGTTACGCTAGCGGGAGGGCCGATACGCAGTATTTT. Protein sequence: CACSYASGRADTQYF.